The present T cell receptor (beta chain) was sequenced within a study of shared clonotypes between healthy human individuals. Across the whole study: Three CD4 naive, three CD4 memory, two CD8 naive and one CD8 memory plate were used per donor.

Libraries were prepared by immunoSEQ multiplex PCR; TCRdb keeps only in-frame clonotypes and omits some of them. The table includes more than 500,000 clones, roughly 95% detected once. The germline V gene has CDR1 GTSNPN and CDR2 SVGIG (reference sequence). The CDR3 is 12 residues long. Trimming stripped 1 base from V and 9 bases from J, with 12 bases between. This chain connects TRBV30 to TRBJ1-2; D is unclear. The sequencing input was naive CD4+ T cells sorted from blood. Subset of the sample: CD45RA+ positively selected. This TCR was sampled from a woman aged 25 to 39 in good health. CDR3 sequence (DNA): TGTGCCTGGAGTGCCTTTCAAAGCAGCTACACCTTC. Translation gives CAWSAFQSSYTF.